The present entry profiles one T cell receptor (beta chain) with its context. What it binds is unknown. The authors distributed each subset's genomic DNA evenly over several immunoSEQ plates. TCRdb's copy holds only in-frame clones and misses some; the assay was immunoSEQ multiplex PCR. The repertoire includes about 680,000 clones, approximately 74% of them detected once, and over 1.5% sits in the top ten. This entry belongs to a study of shared clonotypes between healthy human individuals. About the research overall: Each donor's CD4 naive and CD4 memory cells filled three plates apiece, CD8 naive two, and CD8 memory one.

The CDR3 is made up of 14 amino acids. From germline, CDR1 is SGHRS and CDR2 YFSETQ. Trimming removed 3 bases from V and 4 bases from J; junction bases left unmatched: 5. General study results and limits: Unshared clonotypes carried lower generation probabilities than those common to all four donors.

Sequences were obtained from memory CD4+ T cells sorted from blood. As to subset: CD45RA-negative fraction. The clonotype was recovered from a young woman in good health. This rearrangement joins TRBV5-1 to TRBJ2-7; the match to TRBD1 covers 9 bases. This CDR3 is CASSSWTGVYEQYF. In nucleotides, the CDR3 is TGCGCCAGCAGCTCCTGGACAGGGGTTTACGAGCAGTACTTC.